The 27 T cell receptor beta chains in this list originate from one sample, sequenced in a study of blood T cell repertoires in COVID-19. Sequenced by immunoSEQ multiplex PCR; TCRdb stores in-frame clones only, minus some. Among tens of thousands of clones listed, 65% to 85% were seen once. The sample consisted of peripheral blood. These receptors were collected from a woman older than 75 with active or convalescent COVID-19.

In nucleotides, the CDR3 is TGTGCCAGCAGTTACGAACAGGGGAACTATGGCTACACCTTC. Protein: CASSYEQGNYGYTF. The chain joins TRBV6-6 to TRBJ1-2; 7 nucleotides line up with TRBD1. J lost 2 bases, V lost 2 bases, and 2 bases had no gene match. Germline CDR1 and CDR2: MNHNY and SVGAGI (reference sequence). The CDR3 loop spans 14 amino acids.

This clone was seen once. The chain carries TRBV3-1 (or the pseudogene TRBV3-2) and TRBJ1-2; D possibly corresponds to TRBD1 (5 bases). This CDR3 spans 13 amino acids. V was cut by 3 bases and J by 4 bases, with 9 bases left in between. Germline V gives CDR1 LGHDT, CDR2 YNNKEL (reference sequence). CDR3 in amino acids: CASSHDSTYGYTF. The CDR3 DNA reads TGTGCCAGCAGCCACGACAGCACCTATGGCTACACCTTC.

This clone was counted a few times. The CDR3 region has the DNA TGTGCCAGCAGCCCTGGGGGGAATGGCTACACCTTC. Translating it yields CASSPGGNGYTF. The chain has TRBV12-3 or TRBV12-4 and TRBJ1-2; D may be TRBD1 (5 bases). Trimming cost V 6 bases and J 6 bases, with 11 bases left between them. The CDR3 consists of 12 residues.

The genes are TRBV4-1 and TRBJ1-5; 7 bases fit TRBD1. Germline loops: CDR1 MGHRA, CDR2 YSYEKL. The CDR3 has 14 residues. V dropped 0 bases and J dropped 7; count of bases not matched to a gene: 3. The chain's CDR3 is CASSQETGDQPQHF. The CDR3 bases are TGCGCCAGCAGCCAAGAAACAGGGGACCAGCCCCAGCATTTT.

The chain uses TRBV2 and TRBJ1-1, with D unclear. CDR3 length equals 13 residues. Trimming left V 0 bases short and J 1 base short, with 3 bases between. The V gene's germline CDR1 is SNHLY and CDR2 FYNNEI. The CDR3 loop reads CASSEAQNTEAFF. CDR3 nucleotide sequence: TGTGCCAGCAGTGAAGCCCAGAACACTGAAGCTTTCTTT.

In DNA form, the CDR3 reads TGCGCCAGCAGCTTACAACAGGGGGCGGGCTATGGCTACACCTTC. It encodes CASSLQQGAGYGYTF. The chain links TRBV5-1 to TRBJ1-2, with 9 positions matching TRBD1. Germline loops: CDR1 SGHRS, CDR2 YFSETQ. V shed 2 bases and J 4 bases; nucleotides not matched to a gene: 6. There are 15 residues in the CDR3.

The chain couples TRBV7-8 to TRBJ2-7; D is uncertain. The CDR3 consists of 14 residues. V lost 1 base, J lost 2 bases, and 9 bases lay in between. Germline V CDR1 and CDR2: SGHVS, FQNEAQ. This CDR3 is CASSLVTQTYEQYF. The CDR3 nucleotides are TGTGCCAGCAGCTTAGTTACTCAAACCTACGAGCAGTACTTC. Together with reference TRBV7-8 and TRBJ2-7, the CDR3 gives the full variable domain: GAGVSQSPRYKVAKRGQDVALRCDPISGHVSLFWYQQALGQGPEFLTYFQNEAQLDKSGLPSDRFFAERPEGSVSTLKIQRTQQEDSAVYLCASSLVTQTYEQYFGPGTRLTVT.

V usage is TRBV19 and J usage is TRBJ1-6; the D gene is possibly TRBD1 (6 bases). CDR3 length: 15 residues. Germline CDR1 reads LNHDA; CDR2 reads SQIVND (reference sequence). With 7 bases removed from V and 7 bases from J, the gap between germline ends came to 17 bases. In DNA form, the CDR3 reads TGTGCCAGTACCCCAAGGGGGGGAGAGAATTCACCCCTCCACTTT. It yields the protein CASTPRGGENSPLHF.

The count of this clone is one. The CDR3 spells CASSPGTGLPNYGYTF. DNA for the CDR3: TGTGCCAGCAGCCCCGGGACAGGCCTTCCTAACTATGGCTACACCTTC. The gene calls are TRBV6-4 and TRBJ1-2; TRBD1 matches at 8 bases. CDR1 is MRHNA and CDR2 is SNTAGT in the germline V gene. The CDR3 is 16 amino acids. V was clipped by 6 bases and J by 0 bases; unmatched bases: 9.

CDR3 DNA: TGTGCCAGCAGCTTATTGTCCGCGCCAAATTCACCCCTCCACTTT. It yields the protein CASSLLSAPNSPLHF. This sequence joins TRBV7-3 and TRBJ1-6; D is undetermined. The germline gives CDR1 SGHTA, CDR2 FQGTGA. V was trimmed by 2 bases and J by 7 bases, leaving 12 bases between them. The CDR3 contains 15 residues.

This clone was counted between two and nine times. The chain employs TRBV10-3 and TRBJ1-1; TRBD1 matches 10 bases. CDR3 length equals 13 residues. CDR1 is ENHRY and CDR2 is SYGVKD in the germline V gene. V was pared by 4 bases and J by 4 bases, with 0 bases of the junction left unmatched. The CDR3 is CAISGTGGTEAFF. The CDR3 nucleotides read TGTGCCATCAGTGGGACAGGGGGCACTGAAGCTTTCTTT.

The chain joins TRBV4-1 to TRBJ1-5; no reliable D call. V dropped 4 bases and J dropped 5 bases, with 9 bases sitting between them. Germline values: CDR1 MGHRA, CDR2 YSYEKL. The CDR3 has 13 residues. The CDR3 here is CASSLSGHQPQHF. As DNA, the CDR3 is TGCGCCAGCAGCCTCAGCGGCCATCAGCCCCAGCATTTT.

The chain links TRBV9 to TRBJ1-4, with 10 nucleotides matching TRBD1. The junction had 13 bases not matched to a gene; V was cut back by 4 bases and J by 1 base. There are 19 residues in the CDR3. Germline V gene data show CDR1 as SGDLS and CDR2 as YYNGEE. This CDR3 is CASSPRDRGPGGTNEKLFF. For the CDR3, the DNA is TGTGCCAGCAGCCCCCGCGACAGGGGGCCGGGTGGAACTAATGAAAAACTGTTTTTT.

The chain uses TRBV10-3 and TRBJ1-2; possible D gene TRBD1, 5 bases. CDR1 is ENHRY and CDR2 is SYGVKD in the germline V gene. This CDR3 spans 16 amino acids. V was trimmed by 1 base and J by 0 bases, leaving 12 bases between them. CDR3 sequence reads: CAISEFGGITNYGYTF. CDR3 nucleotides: TGTGCCATCAGTGAGTTCGGGGGGATAACTAACTATGGCTACACCTTC.

The CDR3 sequence is CASSKNRNTEAFF. CDR3 nucleotide sequence: TGTGCCAGCAGTAAGAACAGGAACACTGAAGCTTTCTTT. The chain uses TRBV6-5 and TRBJ1-1; D gene uncertain. Trimming cost V 5 bases and J 1 base, with 8 bases left between them. The CDR3 consists of 13 residues. Germline V gives CDR1 MNHEY, CDR2 SVGAGI.

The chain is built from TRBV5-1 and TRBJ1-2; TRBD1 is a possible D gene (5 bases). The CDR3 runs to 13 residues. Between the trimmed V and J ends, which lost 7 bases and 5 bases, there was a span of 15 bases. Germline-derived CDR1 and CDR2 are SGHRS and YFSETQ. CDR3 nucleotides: TGCGCCAGCTGCCCGACCTCAGGGTATGGCTACACCTTC. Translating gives CASCPTSGYGYTF.

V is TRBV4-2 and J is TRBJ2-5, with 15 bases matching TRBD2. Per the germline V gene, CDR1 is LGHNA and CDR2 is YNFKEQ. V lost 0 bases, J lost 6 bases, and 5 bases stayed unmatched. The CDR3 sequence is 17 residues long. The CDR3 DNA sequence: TGTGCCAGCAGCCAAGAGGGACTAGCGGGGGGCTCAAAGACCCAGTACTTC. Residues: CASSQEGLAGGSKTQYF.

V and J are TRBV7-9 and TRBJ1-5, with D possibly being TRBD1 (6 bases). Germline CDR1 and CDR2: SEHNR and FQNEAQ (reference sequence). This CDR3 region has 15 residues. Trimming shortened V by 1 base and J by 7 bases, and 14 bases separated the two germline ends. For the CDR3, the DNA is TGTGCCAGCAGCTTAGGGCAGGGGTTGGGACAGCCCCAGCATTTT. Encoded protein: CASSLGQGLGQPQHF. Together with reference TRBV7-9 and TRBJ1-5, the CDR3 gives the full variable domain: DTGVSQNPRHKITKRGQNVTFRCDPISEHNRLYWYRQTLGQGPEFLTYFQNEAQLEKSRLLSDRFSAERPKGSFSTLEIQRTEQGDSAMYLCASSLGQGLGQPQHFGDGTRLSIL.

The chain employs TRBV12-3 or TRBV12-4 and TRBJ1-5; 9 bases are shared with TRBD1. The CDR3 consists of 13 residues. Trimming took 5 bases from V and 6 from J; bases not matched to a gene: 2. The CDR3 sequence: CASSRQGGQPQHF. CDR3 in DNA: TGTGCCAGCAGTCGACAGGGGGGTCAGCCCCAGCATTTT.

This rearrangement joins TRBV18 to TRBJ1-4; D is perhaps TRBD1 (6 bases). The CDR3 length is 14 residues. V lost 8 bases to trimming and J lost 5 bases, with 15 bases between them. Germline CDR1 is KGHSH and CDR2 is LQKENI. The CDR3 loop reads CASLEDRQNEKLFF. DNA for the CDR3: TGTGCCAGCCTAGAGGACAGACAGAATGAAAAACTGTTTTTT.

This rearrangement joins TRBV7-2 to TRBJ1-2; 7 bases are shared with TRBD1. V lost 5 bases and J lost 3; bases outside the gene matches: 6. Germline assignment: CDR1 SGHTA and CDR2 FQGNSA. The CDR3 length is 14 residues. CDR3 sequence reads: CASSVTGDDYGYTF. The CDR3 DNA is TGTGCCAGCAGCGTCACAGGGGACGACTATGGCTACACCTTC.

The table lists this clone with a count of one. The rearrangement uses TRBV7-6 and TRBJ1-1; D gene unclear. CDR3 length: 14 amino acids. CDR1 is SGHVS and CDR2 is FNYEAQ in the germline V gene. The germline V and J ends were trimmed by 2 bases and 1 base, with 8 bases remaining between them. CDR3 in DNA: TGTGCCAGCAGCTTACTGAGCCCGAACACTGAAGCTTTCTTT. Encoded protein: CASSLLSPNTEAFF.

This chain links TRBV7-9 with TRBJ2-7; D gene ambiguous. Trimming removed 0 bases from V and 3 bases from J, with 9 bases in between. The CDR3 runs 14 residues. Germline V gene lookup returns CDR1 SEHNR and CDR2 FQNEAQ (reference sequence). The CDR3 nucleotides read TGTGCCAGCAGCTTAGCAGGAGTGGACTACGAGCAGTACTTC. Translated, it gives CASSLAGVDYEQYF.

CDR3 residues: CASSIEDRVAEQYF. DNA for the CDR3: TGTGCCAGTAGTATAGAGGACAGGGTGGCCGAGCAGTACTTC. The chain is built from TRBV19 and TRBJ2-7; 8 bases align to TRBD1. J lost 6 bases, V lost 0 bases, and 4 bases had no gene match. Germline V gene sequence: CDR1 LNHDA, CDR2 SQIVND (reference sequence). The CDR3 spans 14 residues.

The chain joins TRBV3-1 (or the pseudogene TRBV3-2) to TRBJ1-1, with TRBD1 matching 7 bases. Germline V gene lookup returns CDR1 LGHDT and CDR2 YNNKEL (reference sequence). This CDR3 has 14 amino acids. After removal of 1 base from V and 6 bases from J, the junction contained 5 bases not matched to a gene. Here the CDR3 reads CASSQGQGGAEAFF. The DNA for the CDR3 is TGTGCCAGCAGCCAAGGACAGGGAGGCGCTGAAGCTTTCTTT.

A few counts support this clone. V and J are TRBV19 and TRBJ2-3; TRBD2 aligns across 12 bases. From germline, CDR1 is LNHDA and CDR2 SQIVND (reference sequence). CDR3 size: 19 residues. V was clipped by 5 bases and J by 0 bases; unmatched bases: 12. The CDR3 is CASSGTLAGGHPSTDTQYF. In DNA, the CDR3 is TGTGCCAGTAGTGGGACTCTAGCGGGGGGGCACCCAAGCACAGATACGCAGTATTTT.

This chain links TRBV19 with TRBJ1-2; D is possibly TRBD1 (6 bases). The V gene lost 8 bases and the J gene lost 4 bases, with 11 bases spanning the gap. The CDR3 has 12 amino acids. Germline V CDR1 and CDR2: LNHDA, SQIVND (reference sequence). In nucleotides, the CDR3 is TGTGCCAGTTCACAGGGTCTCTATGGCTACACCTTC. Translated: CASSQGLYGYTF. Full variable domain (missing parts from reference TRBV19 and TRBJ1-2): DGGITQSPKYLFRKEGQNVTLSCEQNLNHDAMYWYRQDPGQGLRLIYYSQIVNDFQKGDIAEGYSVSREKKESFPLTVTSAQKNPTAFYLCASSQGLYGYTFGSGTRLTVV.